A single sample gave rise to the 24 T cell receptor beta chains below, sequenced in a study of graft-versus-host responses after intestinal transplantation. Their cognate antigens are unknown. Repertoires were generated with immunoSEQ multiplex PCR, while TCRdb's copy carries only in-frame clones and drops some. This repertoire shows 60,000 to 65,000 clones, more than 90% found once; its top ten account for about 1.7%. The sequences come from unstimulated CD8+ T cells sorted from spleen or lymph node cells, collected before transplant. The receptors come from a human donor who was the organ donor for an intestinal transplant.

V usage is TRBV6-1 and J usage is TRBJ1-2; 9 bases align to TRBD1. The CDR3 consists of 19 residues. The germline CDR1 and CDR2 sequences are MNHNS and SASEGT. With 1 base clipped from V and 6 bases from J, the junction kept 18 bases outside the gene matches. The CDR3 reads CASSEGDVTGTGILHGYTF. The CDR3 coding sequence is TGTGCCAGCAGTGAAGGGGACGTTACCGGGACAGGGATTCTCCATGGCTACACCTTC.

This rearrangement joins TRBV25-1 to TRBJ1-5, with D maybe TRBD1 (6 bases). The CDR3 contains 13 residues. Trimming pared 3 bases from V and 4 bases from J, leaving 7 bases between. CDR1 and CDR2 (germline): MGHDK, SYGVNS. The CDR3 DNA sequence: TGTGCCAGCAGTGAGACAGGAAATCAGCCCCAGCATTTT. It translates to CASSETGNQPQHF.

The rearrangement joins TRBV13 to TRBJ2-3; D is uncertain. V was cut by 1 base and J by 7 bases, with 6 bases left in between. The CDR3 is 12 residues long. Germline CDR1 PRHDT, CDR2 FYEKMQ (reference sequence). The CDR3 sequence is CASSLARHTQYF. The CDR3 coding sequence is TGTGCCAGCAGCTTAGCGCGTCATACGCAGTATTTT.

The chain combines TRBV19 with TRBJ2-1, with D perhaps matching TRBD2 (7 bases). The V gene's germline CDR1 is LNHDA and CDR2 SQIVND (reference sequence). The CDR3 contains 15 residues. V lost 6 bases and J 6 bases, leaving 18 bases between the germline ends. CDR3: CASRSRGEGLNEQFF. The CDR3 region has the DNA TGTGCCAGTAGGAGTAGGGGGGAGGGCCTCAATGAGCAGTTCTTC. Together with reference TRBV19 and TRBJ2-1, the CDR3 gives the full variable domain: DGGITQSPKYLFRKEGQNVTLSCEQNLNHDAMYWYRQDPGQGLRLIYYSQIVNDFQKGDIAEGYSVSREKKESFPLTVTSAQKNPTAFYLCASRSRGEGLNEQFFGPGTRLTVL.

This chain links TRBV27 with TRBJ1-1; TRBD1 matches at 9 bases. Germline CDR1 reads MNHEY; CDR2 reads SMNVEV (reference sequence). With 6 bases clipped from V and 4 bases from J, the junction kept 6 bases outside the gene matches. The CDR3 loop spans 14 amino acids. CDR3 nucleotides: TGTGCCAGCAGACTCCGGGACAGGGTCACTGAAGCTTTCTTT. This codes for CASRLRDRVTEAFF.

This chain uses TRBV6-1 with TRBJ1-1; maybe TRBD1 (6 bases). From germline, CDR1 is MNHNS and CDR2 SASEGT. This CDR3 contains 15 residues. V dropped 1 base and J dropped 8 bases, with 17 bases sitting between them. CDR3 nucleotide sequence: TGTGCCAGCAGTGAAGGGGAGGGGGGTGTGCGGGAAGCTTTCTTT. This codes for CASSEGEGGVREAFF.

The chain uses TRBV6-5 and TRBJ2-3, with TRBD2 matching over 9 bases. V was clipped by 2 bases and J by 2 bases; unmatched bases: 2. The CDR3 spans 15 residues. CDR1 and CDR2 from the germline V gene are MNHEY and SVGAGI. The CDR3 bases are TGTGCCAGCAGTTACCCTAGCGGGAACACAGATACGCAGTATTTT. Amino acid sequence: CASSYPSGNTDTQYF.

Only one count was recorded for this clone. The chain couples TRBV7-9 to TRBJ1-1; D possibly corresponds to TRBD1 (5 bases). This CDR3 comprises 15 residues. The germline gives CDR1 SEHNR, CDR2 FQNEAQ (reference sequence). The ends were cut back, 5 bases at V and 4 bases at J, with 17 bases in the middle. The CDR3 DNA sequence: TGTGCCAGCAGCCCCGGGGGGTTGGGAAGCACTGAAGCTTTCTTT. Residues: CASSPGGLGSTEAFF.

The chain has TRBV27 and TRBJ2-7, with D maybe TRBD1 (5 bases). Germline V gene lookup returns CDR1 MNHEY and CDR2 SMNVEV (reference sequence). The V and J ends lost 6 bases and 3 bases respectively, with 21 bases between them. There are 16 residues in the CDR3. CDR3 bases: TGTGCCAGCAGCCCCATCCCGACAGAGGCTAACTACGAGCAGTACTTC. This sequence encodes CASSPIPTEANYEQYF.

The chain joins TRBV19 to TRBJ2-7; 11 bases agree with TRBD1. After removal of 5 bases from V and 4 bases from J, the junction contained 7 bases not matched to a gene. The CDR3 extends over 15 amino acids. CDR1 is LNHDA and CDR2 is SQIVND in the germline V gene (reference sequence). The CDR3 sequence is CASSFGTGGIYEQYF. The CDR3, as DNA: TGTGCCAGTAGTTTCGGGACAGGGGGTATTTACGAGCAGTACTTC.

In this sample, this clone turned up once. V gene TRBV18 combines with J gene TRBJ2-7; 7 bases are shared with TRBD1. CDR3 size: 15 residues. Germline-derived CDR1 and CDR2 are KGHSH and LQKENI. Unmatched junction bases numbered 7, after V lost 4 bases and J lost 1 base. CDR3 in amino acids: CASSQGGVGSYEQYF. CDR3 in DNA: TGTGCCAGCTCACAAGGGGGCGTTGGATCCTACGAGCAGTACTTC.

Sample share makes this clone medium-sized. J is TRBJ2-7 and V is TRBV4-1; weak D call: TRBD1 (5 bases). The V gene's germline CDR1 is MGHRA and CDR2 YSYEKL. V was pared by 0 bases and J by 4 bases, with 13 bases between. The CDR3 is 15 amino acids. The CDR3 region has the DNA TGCGCCAGCAGCCAAGACTCCAGGGAAGATTACGAGCAGTACTTC. It encodes CASSQDSREDYEQYF.

CDR3 loop: CASSDSSSGDTDTQYF. In DNA, the CDR3 is TGTGCCAGCAGTGACTCGAGTAGCGGTGACACAGATACGCAGTATTTT. The chain links TRBV6-4 to TRBJ2-3; TRBD2 is a possible D gene (6 bases). This CDR3 is 16 amino acids long. Germline values: CDR1 MRHNA, CDR2 SNTAGT. V lost 0 bases, J lost 2 bases, and 12 bases lay in between.

V and J are TRBV13 and TRBJ1-1; TRBD1 agrees at 12 bases. This CDR3 region has 16 residues. Germline V gene sequence: CDR1 PRHDT, CDR2 FYEKMQ (reference sequence). The V segment lost 5 bases and the J segment 6 bases; nucleotides outside the gene matches: 10. The CDR3 here is CASSNTGTGGLAEAFF. CDR3 in DNA: TGTGCCAGCAGCAACACCGGGACAGGGGGCTTGGCTGAAGCTTTCTTT.

This clone was seen a few times. The V call is TRBV6-4, the J call TRBJ2-3; 9 bases map to TRBD1. CDR1 and CDR2 (germline): MRHNA, SNTAGT. The CDR3 extends over 14 amino acids. J gave up 1 base and V 4 bases, and 0 bases lay outside the gene matches. The CDR3 here is CASSGTGGTDTQYF. The CDR3 DNA reads as TGTGCCAGCAGTGGGACAGGGGGCACAGATACGCAGTATTTT.

The CDR3 region has the DNA TGCAGCGTCGCGACAGGGCTGGCTGGGGCCAACGTCCTGACTTTC. This gives the protein CSVATGLAGANVLTF. The rearrangement joins TRBV29-1 to TRBJ2-6; 7 bases line up with TRBD1. V was pared by 6 bases and J by 2 bases, with 7 bases of the junction left unmatched. Germline values: CDR1 SQVTM, CDR2 ANQGSEA. The CDR3 length is 15 residues.

This clone was counted between two and nine times. The J gene is TRBJ1-5, the V gene TRBV10-3; D remains unclear. V gave up 2 bases and J gave up 7 bases, with 9 bases separating them. CDR1 and CDR2 from the germline V gene are ENHRY and SYGVKD. The CDR3 loop spans 13 amino acids. The CDR3 nucleotides read TGTGCCATCAGTGAGATGAGGGCACAGCCCCAGCATTTT. Amino acids: CAISEMRAQPQHF.

The chain carries TRBV11-2 and TRBJ2-2, with 10 bases aligning to TRBD2. With V trimmed by 3 bases and J by 7 bases, 8 bases remained unmatched. The CDR3 has 16 residues. In germline, CDR1 is SGHAT, CDR2 FQNNGV. CDR3 DNA sequence: TGTGCCAGCAGCTTCGCTAGCGGGAGTTCGATCGGGGAGCTGTTTTTT. Its protein product is CASSFASGSSIGELFF.

The chain employs TRBV14 and TRBJ2-5; 7 bases are shared with TRBD1. The germline V gene has CDR1 SGHDN and CDR2 FVKESK. The CDR3 consists of 17 residues. Trimming at V came to 0 bases and at J to 1 base, leaving 8 bases not matched to a gene. The CDR3 region is CASSQDKWDSRQETQYF. CDR3 DNA: TGTGCCAGCAGCCAAGACAAATGGGACAGCCGCCAAGAGACCCAGTACTTC.

The V and J genes are TRBV5-1 and TRBJ1-2; tentatively, D is TRBD1 (5 bases). The V end lost 2 bases, the J end lost 8 bases, and 13 bases lay between the germline ends. Germline-derived CDR1 and CDR2 are SGHRS and YFSETQ. The CDR3 length is 13 residues. The CDR3 is CASSFNVGGGYTF. For the CDR3, the DNA is TGCGCCAGCAGCTTCAATGTCGGGGGAGGCTACACCTTC.

The chain uses TRBV28 and TRBJ2-3, with D maybe TRBD2 (6 bases). CDR3 length equals 14 residues. Germline values: CDR1 MDHEN, CDR2 SYDVKM. V was shortened by 5 bases and J by 4 bases, with 13 bases between the two germline ends. The CDR3 DNA reads as TGTGCCAGCAGTCCCAGACTAGTCCCAGATACGCAGTATTTT. This codes for CASSPRLVPDTQYF. Variable domain in full (rest from reference TRBV28 and TRBJ2-3): DVKVTQSSRYLVKRTGEKVFLECVQDMDHENMFWYRQDPGLGLRLIYFSYDVKMKEKGDIPEGYSVSREKKERFSLILESASTNQTSMYLCASSPRLVPDTQYFGPGTRLTVL.

The chain employs TRBV6-5 and TRBJ1-3, with D possibly being TRBD1 (5 bases). The germline V and J ends were trimmed by 2 bases and 0 bases, with 11 bases remaining between them. Germline CDR1 MNHEY, CDR2 SVGAGI. The CDR3 is 16 amino acids. CDR3 in DNA: TGTGCCAGCAGTTACGGGGCCGGAGCCTCTGGAAACACCATATATTTT. Protein product: CASSYGAGASGNTIYF.

This rearrangement joins TRBV7-6 to TRBJ2-1; the match to TRBD2 covers 11 bases. CDR3 length: 17 amino acids. The V segment lost 0 bases and the J segment 4 bases; nucleotides outside the gene matches: 5. Germline CDR1 SGHVS, CDR2 FNYEAQ. For the CDR3, the DNA is TGTGCCAGCAGCTTAGCCCGACTAGCGGGGTGGTACAATGAGCAGTTCTTC. Amino acid sequence: CASSLARLAGWYNEQFF.

V and J are TRBV28 and TRBJ2-5; no definite D call. CDR1 MDHEN and CDR2 SYDVKM come from the germline V gene. The CDR3 sequence is 11 residues long. Trimming cost V 8 bases and J 5 bases, with 9 bases left between them. As DNA, the CDR3 is TGTGCCAGCGGCCGGCGGGAGACCCAGTACTTC. It is translated as CASGRRETQYF. The full variable domain, completed using reference TRBV28 and TRBJ2-5, is DVKVTQSSRYLVKRTGEKVFLECVQDMDHENMFWYRQDPGLGLRLIYFSYDVKMKEKGDIPEGYSVSREKKERFSLILESASTNQTSMYLCASGRRETQYFGPGTRLLVL.